This TCR beta chain was identified in a study of regulatory T cells in long-lasting Graves disease. Study context: Positive TSH receptor antibodies alongside over 5 years of antithyroid drugs were what marked Graves' disease as persistent. Points from the study as a whole: No thyroid tissue was studied; the work used peripheral blood only.

To make TCR beta libraries, researchers used iRepertoire HTBI primers and Arm-PCR of CDR3 regions. TCRdb ran MiXCR on the multiplex PCR reads and lists one entry per CDR3 protein. This sample carries roughly 400,000 distinct CDR3 sequences, about a fifth of them seen once, and the ten largest clones take around 21%. Turning to this clonotype: The antigen is not known.

Time point noted: persistent/refractory GD, antithyroid drugs over 5 years with positive TRAb. With RNA extracted from PBMCs as input, the TCR library was made. The germline CDR1 and CDR2 sequences are LGHNA and YNFKEQ. V lost 4 bases and J 1 base, leaving 10 bases between the germline ends. This CDR3 is 15 amino acids long. Sequenced material: peripheral blood mononuclear cells (PBMCs), taken when the disease was refractory, from a patient treated with antithyroid drugs. The rearrangement links TRBV4-2 to TRBJ2-2; D is unresolved. This sequence was found in a female donor with Graves disease. CDR3 in amino acids: CASSLNLGNTGELFF. DNA for the CDR3: TGTGCCAGCAGCCTGAACTTGGGGAACACCGGGGAGCTGTTTTTT.